The entry that follows covers one T cell receptor beta chain sequence. Generated by immunoSEQ multiplex PCR, the TCRdb table keeps only in-frame clones and is missing some. Of about 320,000 clones detected, roughly 90% appear once; the ten largest clones hold less than 4%. Exposed volunteers were people who met a COVID-19 case within 2 weeks before study entry. The sample comes from a study of blood T cell repertoires in COVID-19. Source material: PBMCs or T cells enriched from blood (not recorded which). This clonotype was obtained from a woman in her thirties who had been exposed to COVID-19.

The CDR3 protein is CASSPEQGNVGEQFF. CDR3 coding DNA: TGTGCCAGCAGTCCTGAACAGGGTAATGTTGGTGAGCAGTTCTTC. The chain carries TRBV27 and TRBJ2-1; TRBD1 might be the D (6 bases). The CDR3 is 15 residues long. V was pared by 5 bases and J by 9 bases, with 20 bases between. Germline CDR1 MNHEY, CDR2 SMNVEV (reference sequence).